This T cell receptor beta chain was observed in a study of somatic mutations in cytotoxic T cells in rheumatoid arthritis (TCRdb year 2017). In terms of the full investigation: Before any treatment started and right after they were diagnosed, patients gave peripheral blood samples (more than 27 ml EDTA). Some V beta antibody-stained T-cell populations were flow-sorted on a FACSAria II or Sony SH800 at nearly 100% purity, and sorted V beta1+ cells also underwent TCRB sequencing. To characterize clonality, the study used TCRB deep sequencing while asking whether somatic mutations are carried by expanded CD8+ T-cell clones in newly diagnosed, untreated rheumatoid arthritis. For 60 or so rheumatoid arthritis patients and roughly 22 healthy controls, TCRB deep sequencing was carried out. Patients and controls did not essentially differ in median age, which was nearly identical between the groups.

From its cysteine to its phenylalanine, the CDR3 spans 16 amino acids. The entry retains the CDR3 DNA only, 48 bases that are in frame from base 1. The germline V gene provides CDR1 LGHNA and CDR2 YNFKEQ. Ends trimmed: V by 2 bases, J by 0 bases; bases unmatched to a gene: 5. Positive magnetic bead selection on an AutoMACS was used to isolate CD4+ and CD8+ cells, with flow cytometry used to check purity. A TCR V beta antibody panel was used in flow cytometry to screen first for clonal expansions, which were then characterized by TCRB deep sequencing of sorted CD8+ fractions. Isolation of peripheral blood mononuclear cells was done through Ficoll-Paque PLUS density gradient separation. Using Nucleospin Tissue or Tissue XS kits, DNA was extracted from CD4-enriched, CD8-enriched or PBMC samples, with quantification by a Qubit 2.0 fluorometer. Sequencing of TCRB CDR3 was done on genomic DNA with the immunoSEQ assay. The authors processed their data as follows. Patient CD8+ clones larger than 1% were compared against published virus-specific TCRB sequences, and only a few matched. Only productive TCRB rearrangements were included in the analyses. Clonality was expressed as a Shannon entropy-based productive clonality index, with each clone defined by a unique TCRB CDR3 sequence. To calculate repertoire overlap between two samples, the template counts of each clone were considered relative to each sample's total templates. A correlation with a Spearman r of roughly 0.61 was found between V-gene usage by flow cytometry and V-gene usage by TCRB sequencing. Imported from immuneACCESS, the table was reduced by TCRdb to in-frame sequences with V and J called. These copies leave out some clones; in studies compared against another copy, an unresolved V gene accounts for under half, and the cause of the remainder is not known. V and J calls plus clone size are reproduced from that table; the DNA served to infer D and trimming. This sample lists fewer than 14,000 clones; about 67% were detected once. Clones ranked in the top ten supply approximately 34% of the sample.

This clone came up a few times. What this receptor recognizes is not known. Per-base quality was not reported, and no clone a single base away is much larger than it. Results and caveats for the whole study, not just this receptor: The slight TRBV07 underrepresentation in patients was not adjusted for multiple comparisons. In patients, CD8+ clonality rose with age (Spearman r ~ 0.45), which was not the case in healthy controls. CD8+ T-cell clonality in rheumatoid arthritis patients was not significantly different from that in age-matched healthy controls. Viral specificity could not be ruled out by absence from virus-specific databases, and the antigen targets of the expanded CD8+ clones remained unknown. Several identical CD8+ TCRB sequences were found in both blood and synovial fluid, and in about an eighth of the 65 patients the largest CD8+ clone exceeded 20% of CD8+ cells.

The TCR comes from an adult with rheumatoid arthritis. This sequence uses TRBV4-2 and TRBJ2-7; 9 central bases correspond to TRBD2. Sequenced input: CD8+ T cells sorted from blood. The DNA sequence follows: TGTGCCAGCAGCCAAAGATGGCGGGGGGGCTCCTACGAGCAGTACTTC. It encodes CASSQRWRGGSYEQYF.